The clone carrying this T cell receptor beta chain was seen only a few times. Its antigen is not known. From germline, CDR1 is SGHAT and CDR2 FQDESV (reference sequence). V was cut by 2 bases and J by 4 bases, with 15 bases left in between. The CDR3 is 16 residues long. These data come from a study of regulatory T cells in long-lasting Graves disease. Background on the study: By definition, persistent Graves' disease involved antithyroid drugs for over 5 years alongside positive TSH receptor antibodies. The study, taken as a whole, reports: Persistent Graves' patients showed reduced TCR diversity versus newly diagnosed patients.

According to the study, TCR beta libraries were built with iRepertoire HTBI primers and CDR3-region Arm-PCR. From the multiplex PCR reads, TCRdb called clonotypes with MiXCR, one entry per CDR3 protein. The sample shows a few hundred thousand distinct CDR3 sequences, roughly a quarter of them seen only once. The time point here: persistent/refractory GD, antithyroid drugs over 5 years with positive TRAb. From RNA extracted from PBMCs, the TCR library was made. The rearrangement links TRBV11-1 to TRBJ2-1, with D perhaps TRBD2 (5 bases). The sample consisted of peripheral blood mononuclear cells (PBMCs), taken when the disease was refractory, from a patient treated with antithyroid drugs. The clonotype was recovered from a female donor with Graves disease. In DNA form, the CDR3 reads TGTGCCAGCAGCTTAATGCCCCCTGGACTGTACAATGAGCAGTTCTTC. Amino acids: CASSLMPPGLYNEQFF.